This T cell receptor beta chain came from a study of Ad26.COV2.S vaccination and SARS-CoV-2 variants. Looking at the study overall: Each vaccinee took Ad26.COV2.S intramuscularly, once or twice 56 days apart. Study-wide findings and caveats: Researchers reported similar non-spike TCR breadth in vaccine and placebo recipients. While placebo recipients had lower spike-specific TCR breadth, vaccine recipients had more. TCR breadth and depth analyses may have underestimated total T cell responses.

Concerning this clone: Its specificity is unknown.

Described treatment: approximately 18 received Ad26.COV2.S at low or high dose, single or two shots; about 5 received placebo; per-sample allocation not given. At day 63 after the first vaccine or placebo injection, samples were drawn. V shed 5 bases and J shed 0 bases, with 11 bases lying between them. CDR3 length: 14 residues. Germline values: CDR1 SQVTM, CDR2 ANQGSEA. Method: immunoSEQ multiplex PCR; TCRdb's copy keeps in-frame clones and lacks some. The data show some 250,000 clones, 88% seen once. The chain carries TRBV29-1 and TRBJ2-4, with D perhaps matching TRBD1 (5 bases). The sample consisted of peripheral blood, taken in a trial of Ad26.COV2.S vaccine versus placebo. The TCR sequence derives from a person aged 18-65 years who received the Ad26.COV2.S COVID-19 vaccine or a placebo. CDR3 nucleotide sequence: TGCAGCGTTCAGGGCGTACTAGCCAAAAACATTCAGTACTTC. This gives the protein CSVQGVLAKNIQYF.